The clone carrying this T cell receptor beta chain occurred a few times. The antigen is undetermined. The record originates from a study of T-cell reconstitution after alpha-beta-depleted transplantation in children. Whole-study findings and limits: Reported findings indicate that, about two months after transplant, alpha-beta T cells came from several hundred expanded clones, which were derived from non-depleted graft cells.

Unique molecular identifiers featured in how the TCRbeta library was prepared. One entry per CDR3 protein results from TCRdb running MiXCR on the PCR reads. The sample has approximately 240,000 distinct CDR3 sequences, roughly a tenth seen once. Looked up from germline, CDR1 is MDHEN and CDR2 is SYDVKM. Losses at the gene ends were 6 bases for V and 5 bases for J; bases not matched to a gene: 14. The CDR3 totals 17 residues. Sequences were derived from PBMCs, sampled before TCRalphabeta/CD19-depleted stem cell transplant. The genes are TRBV28 and TRBJ2-2; 8 bases fit TRBD1. The source of this sequence is a child under three years old with acute myeloid leukemia, due to receive a stem cell transplant. CDR3 sequence: CASSPDRGSRRTGELFF. The CDR3 bases are TGTGCCAGCAGCCCCGACAGGGGCTCTCGAAGGACCGGGGAGCTGTTTTTT.